The rows below give T cell receptor beta chains drawn from one sample of a study of cytomegalovirus exposure and HLA in healthy donors. The table came from immunoSEQ multiplex PCR; TCRdb's copy has only in-frame clones and leaves some out. This sample has about 83,000 clones, with about four fifths found just once. Sequencing input: PBMCs. These receptors all come from a woman in her 30s in good health and CMV-seronegative. Each CDR3 is given with its conserved first and last residue. Each record gives: J gene, D gene, clone size, V gene, CDR3 DNA, CDR3 protein. D genes are given only for firm matches. Where a row states a size, it is once, few, many or the class of an expanded clone; other rows omit it.

j_gene: TRBJ2-2
d_gene: .
abundance: .
v_gene: TRBV5-5
CDR3nt: TGTGCCAGCAGCTTGGACCCACGGGGAGGCGTAGACGGGGAGCTGTTTTTT
CDR3aa: CASSLDPRGGVDGELFF

j_gene: TRBJ1-1
d_gene: TRBD1
abundance: .
v_gene: TRBV19
CDR3nt: TGTGCCAGTAGTACCCAGGGGGGTGAAGCTTTCTTT
CDR3aa: CASSTQGGEAFF

j_gene: TRBJ2-1
d_gene: TRBD2
abundance: few
v_gene: TRBV7-9
CDR3nt: TGTTCCAGCAGTTCAAGCGGGAGTTCCTACAATGAGCAGTTCTTC
CDR3aa: CSSSSSGSSYNEQFF

j_gene: TRBJ1-1
d_gene: .
abundance: few
v_gene: TRBV9
CDR3nt: TGTGCCAGCAGCGTAGGCTCAACCATCGCGGGGGGGATGAACACTGAAGCTTTCTTT
CDR3aa: CASSVGSTIAGGMNTEAFF

j_gene: TRBJ2-2
d_gene: TRBD1
abundance: .
v_gene: TRBV18
CDR3nt: TGTGCCAGCTCACCCCTCCCCGGGACAGGAAACACCGGGGAGCTGTTTTTT
CDR3aa: CASSPLPGTGNTGELFF

j_gene: TRBJ2-2
d_gene: TRBD2
abundance: once
v_gene: TRBV9
CDR3nt: TGTGCCAGCAGCGTATTTTCGGCGGGAGGCATACCCACCGGGGAGCTGTTTTTT
CDR3aa: CASSVFSAGGIPTGELFF

j_gene: TRBJ1-5
d_gene: TRBD1
abundance: .
v_gene: TRBV27
CDR3nt: TGTGCCAGCAGTTTAAGAGGGACAGGGGGCCTTAATCAGCCCCAGCATTTT
CDR3aa: CASSLRGTGGLNQPQHF

j_gene: TRBJ1-1
d_gene: .
abundance: .
v_gene: TRBV29-1
CDR3nt: TGCAGCGTTGGGAGCGCTCAACAACGCACTGAAGCTTTCTTT
CDR3aa: CSVGSAQQRTEAFF

j_gene: TRBJ2-1
d_gene: .
abundance: few
v_gene: TRBV28
CDR3nt: TGTGCCAGCAGTTCAGGCAGGGTGAGTTACAATGAGCAGTTCTTC
CDR3aa: CASSSGRVSYNEQFF

j_gene: TRBJ1-2
d_gene: TRBD1
abundance: .
v_gene: TRBV30
CDR3nt: TGTGCCTGGAGCCGGACAGGGGGCGATGGCTACACCTTC
CDR3aa: CAWSRTGGDGYTF

j_gene: TRBJ1-1
d_gene: .
abundance: .
v_gene: TRBV28
CDR3nt: TGTGCCAGCAGTTTATCCCTTTTGGCAGGGGACGGAACTGAAGCTTTCTTT
CDR3aa: CASSLSLLAGDGTEAFF

j_gene: TRBJ2-7
d_gene: .
abundance: .
v_gene: TRBV20-1
CDR3nt: TGCAGTGCTAGTACGACAGGCGAGCAGTACTTC
CDR3aa: CSASTTGEQYF

j_gene: TRBJ2-4
d_gene: TRBD1
abundance: .
v_gene: TRBV14
CDR3nt: TGTGCCAGCAGCCAAGGGATTTTGGGACAGGAAAACATTCAGTACTTC
CDR3aa: CASSQGILGQENIQYF

j_gene: TRBJ1-1
d_gene: .
abundance: .
v_gene: TRBV28
CDR3nt: TGTGCCAGCAGATCCCCCGACAGGCCGAACACTGAAGCTTTCTTT
CDR3aa: CASRSPDRPNTEAFF

j_gene: TRBJ2-7
d_gene: TRBD2
abundance: .
v_gene: TRBV7-2
CDR3nt: TGTGCCAGCAGCTTAGCGGAGGCTAGCGGGATTTACGAGCAGTACTTC
CDR3aa: CASSLAEASGIYEQYF

j_gene: TRBJ1-5
d_gene: TRBD1
abundance: .
v_gene: TRBV27
CDR3nt: TGTGCCAGCAGTCCTGGGACAGGGAGCCATCAGCCCCAGCATTTT
CDR3aa: CASSPGTGSHQPQHF

j_gene: TRBJ2-7
d_gene: .
abundance: .
v_gene: TRBV5-6
CDR3nt: TGTGCCAGCAGCTTCCGACAGCAGTTTTTTGTATACGGGCAGTACTTC
CDR3aa: CASSFRQQFFVYGQYF

j_gene: TRBJ2-1
d_gene: .
abundance: .
v_gene: TRBV2
CDR3nt: TGTGCCAGCAGTGATTTAGCGGACTTCTACAATGAGCAGTTCTTC
CDR3aa: CASSDLADFYNEQFF

j_gene: TRBJ1-1
d_gene: .
abundance: .
v_gene: TRBV11-2
CDR3nt: TGTGCCAGCAGCTTAGACCGGGCGGGTACTGAAGCTTTCTTT
CDR3aa: CASSLDRAGTEAFF

j_gene: TRBJ2-6
d_gene: .
abundance: .
v_gene: TRBV19
CDR3nt: TGTGCCAGTAGTACTGGACAGTTTTTCTCTGGGGCCAACGTCCTGACTTTC
CDR3aa: CASSTGQFFSGANVLTF

j_gene: TRBJ2-7
d_gene: .
abundance: .
v_gene: TRBV28
CDR3nt: TGTGCCGTCCCGGGTCCAAGCTACGAGCAGTACTTC
CDR3aa: CAVPGPSYEQYF

j_gene: TRBJ2-1
d_gene: TRBD2
abundance: .
v_gene: TRBV11-2
CDR3nt: TGTGCCAGCAGCCCGACTAGCGGGAGGGGGCACTACAATGAGCAGTTCTTC
CDR3aa: CASSPTSGRGHYNEQFF

j_gene: TRBJ2-2
d_gene: .
abundance: .
v_gene: TRBV5-6
CDR3nt: TGTGCCAGCAGCTTCGGGAGACTCACCGGGGAGCTGTTTTTT
CDR3aa: CASSFGRLTGELFF

j_gene: TRBJ2-1
d_gene: TRBD2
abundance: .
v_gene: TRBV14
CDR3nt: TGTGCCAGCAGCCCTCCTAGCGGGAGCCAACGACGGCAGTTCTTC
CDR3aa: CASSPPSGSQRRQFF

j_gene: TRBJ1-6
d_gene: TRBD1
abundance: .
v_gene: TRBV4-1
CDR3nt: TGCGCCAGCAGCCAAGGGGGACAGGGGAACTCACCCCTCCACTTT
CDR3aa: CASSQGGQGNSPLHF

j_gene: TRBJ2-1
d_gene: TRBD1
abundance: .
v_gene: TRBV6-5
CDR3nt: TGTGCCAGCAGTTACTCGCCCGGACAGGTGCGACATGAGCAGTTCTTC
CDR3aa: CASSYSPGQVRHEQFF

j_gene: TRBJ1-1
d_gene: .
abundance: .
v_gene: TRBV5-1
CDR3nt: TGCGCCAGCAGCTCCCGCGTAAGCACTGAAGCTTTCTTT
CDR3aa: CASSSRVSTEAFF

j_gene: TRBJ2-3
d_gene: .
abundance: .
v_gene: TRBV5-1
CDR3nt: TGCGCCAGCAGCTTGGAACGGGGCACAGATACGCAGTATTTT
CDR3aa: CASSLERGTDTQYF

j_gene: TRBJ2-7
d_gene: TRBD2
abundance: .
v_gene: TRBV5-5
CDR3nt: TGTGCCAGCAGCGCAACTAGCGGGATTAGATACGAGCAGTACTTC
CDR3aa: CASSATSGIRYEQYF

j_gene: TRBJ2-1
d_gene: .
abundance: .
v_gene: TRBV15
CDR3nt: TGTGCCACCAGAGGTCACAGGGTGGCCGATGAGCAGTTCTTC
CDR3aa: CATRGHRVADEQFF

j_gene: TRBJ2-5
d_gene: .
abundance: .
v_gene: TRBV7-8
CDR3nt: TGTGCCAGCAGCTTAGATCTTTGGCAGGGGACCCAGACCCAGTACTTC
CDR3aa: CASSLDLWQGTQTQYF

j_gene: TRBJ2-7
d_gene: .
abundance: .
v_gene: TRBV5-6
CDR3nt: TGTGCCAGCAGCTTGGGACAGGACTCCTACGAGCAGTACTTC
CDR3aa: CASSLGQDSYEQYF

j_gene: TRBJ1-1
d_gene: TRBD1
abundance: once
v_gene: TRBV28
CDR3nt: TGTGCCAGCAGTTTAGGGACAGTCCGTGAAGCTTTCTTT
CDR3aa: CASSLGTVREAFF

j_gene: TRBJ2-7
d_gene: .
abundance: .
v_gene: TRBV10-3
CDR3nt: TGTGCCATCAGTGACCCGACAGGCAAAAAAAACTACGAGCAGTACTTC
CDR3aa: CAISDPTGKKNYEQYF

j_gene: TRBJ2-1
d_gene: TRBD2
abundance: once
v_gene: TRBV6-5
CDR3nt: TGTGCCAGCAGTTACAGAACTAGCGGGGTCTACAATGAGCAGTTCTTC
CDR3aa: CASSYRTSGVYNEQFF

j_gene: TRBJ1-1
d_gene: .
abundance: .
v_gene: TRBV6-1
CDR3nt: TGTGCCAGCAGTGAAGAGAGGAACACTGAAGCTTTCTTT
CDR3aa: CASSEERNTEAFF

j_gene: TRBJ2-7
d_gene: .
abundance: .
v_gene: TRBV7-9
CDR3nt: TGTTCCAGCAGCTTAGGGGCGACAGATTCCGGGTGGTCCTCCTACGAGCAGTACTTC
CDR3aa: CSSSLGATDSGWSSYEQYF

j_gene: TRBJ2-7
d_gene: TRBD2
abundance: few
v_gene: TRBV5-6
CDR3nt: TGTGCCAGCAGACCGACTAGCCGGGTCCACGAGCAGTACTTC
CDR3aa: CASRPTSRVHEQYF

j_gene: TRBJ1-2
d_gene: .
abundance: .
v_gene: TRBV28
CDR3nt: TGTGCCAGCTCGATGTACCGTACGGGGTATGGCTACACCTTC
CDR3aa: CASSMYRTGYGYTF

j_gene: TRBJ2-3
d_gene: .
abundance: .
v_gene: TRBV7-2
CDR3nt: TGTGCCAGCAGCCTCTACTCAGATACGCAGTATTTT
CDR3aa: CASSLYSDTQYF

j_gene: TRBJ1-6
d_gene: .
abundance: .
v_gene: TRBV4-2
CDR3nt: TGTGCCAGCAGCCAATCCGGGACACTAAATTCACCCCTCCACTTT
CDR3aa: CASSQSGTLNSPLHF

j_gene: TRBJ2-2
d_gene: .
abundance: .
v_gene: TRBV12-5
CDR3nt: TGTGCTAGTGGGCGCCGTAGCTTTTGGGAGGCCGGGGAGCTGTTTTTT
CDR3aa: CASGRRSFWEAGELFF

j_gene: TRBJ2-5
d_gene: TRBD1
abundance: .
v_gene: TRBV9
CDR3nt: TGTGCCAGCAGCGTACTAGGGACAGGGAGCGGGGAGACCCAGTACTTC
CDR3aa: CASSVLGTGSGETQYF

j_gene: TRBJ2-1
d_gene: .
abundance: .
v_gene: TRBV4-2
CDR3nt: TGTGCCAGCAGCCAAGAACCTGACAGATCATCCTACAATGAGCAGTTCTTC
CDR3aa: CASSQEPDRSSYNEQFF

j_gene: TRBJ2-5
d_gene: TRBD1
abundance: .
v_gene: TRBV7-9
CDR3nt: TGTGCCAGCAGCTCACCGGGACAGGGTCAAGAGACCCAGTACTTC
CDR3aa: CASSSPGQGQETQYF

j_gene: TRBJ2-7
d_gene: .
abundance: .
v_gene: TRBV5-4
CDR3nt: TGTGCCAGCAGCTTGGAGACAGCCTACGAGCAGTACTTC
CDR3aa: CASSLETAYEQYF

j_gene: TRBJ2-2
d_gene: .
abundance: .
v_gene: TRBV21-1
CDR3nt: TGTGCCAGCAGCAAAACGGATGGGGGCGCGAGCACCGGGGAGCTGTTTTTT
CDR3aa: CASSKTDGGASTGELFF

j_gene: TRBJ2-1
d_gene: TRBD2
abundance: .
v_gene: TRBV19
CDR3nt: TGTGCCAGTAGTCCGCGGGCTAGCGGCTACTACAATGAGCAGTTCTTC
CDR3aa: CASSPRASGYYNEQFF

j_gene: TRBJ2-7
d_gene: .
abundance: .
v_gene: TRBV15
CDR3nt: TGTGCCACCAGCGTAGAGGTGGGAATACTAGGGCACGAGCAGTACTTC
CDR3aa: CATSVEVGILGHEQYF

j_gene: TRBJ1-1
d_gene: .
abundance: .
v_gene: TRBV7-2
CDR3nt: TGTGCCAGCAGCCCGACCCGACAGAATCGCACTGAAGCTTTCTTT
CDR3aa: CASSPTRQNRTEAFF

j_gene: TRBJ2-3
d_gene: TRBD1
abundance: .
v_gene: TRBV25-1
CDR3nt: TGTGCCAGCAGTCCTCCGGGGACAGGGACAGATACGCAGTATTTT
CDR3aa: CASSPPGTGTDTQYF

j_gene: TRBJ2-7
d_gene: TRBD1
abundance: .
v_gene: TRBV28
CDR3nt: TGTGCCAGCAGTTTGAACAGGGGCTACGAGCAGTACTTC
CDR3aa: CASSLNRGYEQYF

j_gene: TRBJ2-5
d_gene: TRBD2
abundance: .
v_gene: TRBV10-3
CDR3nt: TGTGCCAGCGCAAAGGTGGGAGGGCCGTCAGAGACCCAGTACTTC
CDR3aa: CASAKVGGPSETQYF

j_gene: TRBJ1-1
d_gene: .
abundance: .
v_gene: TRBV14
CDR3nt: TGTGCCAGCAGCCAAGGATTAAACTTACCCGAAGCTTTCTTT
CDR3aa: CASSQGLNLPEAFF